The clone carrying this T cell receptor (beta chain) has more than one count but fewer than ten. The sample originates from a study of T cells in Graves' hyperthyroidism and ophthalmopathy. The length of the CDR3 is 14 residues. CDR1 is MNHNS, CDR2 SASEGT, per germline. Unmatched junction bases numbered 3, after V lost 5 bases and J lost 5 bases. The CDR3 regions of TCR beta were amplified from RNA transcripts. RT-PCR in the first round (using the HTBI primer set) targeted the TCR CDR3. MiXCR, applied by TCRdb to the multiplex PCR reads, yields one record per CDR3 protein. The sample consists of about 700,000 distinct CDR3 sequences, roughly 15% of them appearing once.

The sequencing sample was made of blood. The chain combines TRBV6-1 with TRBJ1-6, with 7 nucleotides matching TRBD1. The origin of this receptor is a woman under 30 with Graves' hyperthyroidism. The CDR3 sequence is CASSLQGNNSPLHF. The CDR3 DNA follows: TGTGCCAGCAGTCTACAGGGGAATAATTCACCCCTCCACTTT.